These T cell receptor beta chains were read from a single sample in a study of technical replicates of blood from several donors. Data came from immunoSEQ multiplex PCR; TCRdb stores just in-frame clones and leaves some out. In the table there are 60,000 to 75,000 clones, under 98% of which are singletons. Sequencing was done on a sample of T cells isolated from PBMCs. Receptor source: a human donor in good health. The CDR3 runs from the conserved cysteine through the conserved F or W. The order of the fields is clone size, V gene, J gene, CDR3 protein. Part of the rows lack a size; the others show once, few, many or a class for expanded clones.

clone_size: -; v_call: TRBV30; j_call: TRBJ2-1; cdr3_aa: CAWSGSGTSYNEQFF
clone_size: -; v_call: TRBV7-9; j_call: TRBJ2-3; cdr3_aa: CASSLAMSSVTDTQYF
clone_size: -; v_call: TRBV5-1; j_call: TRBJ1-2; cdr3_aa: CASSLDVSGYTF
clone_size: -; v_call: TRBV11-2; j_call: TRBJ1-5; cdr3_aa: CASSKFSQGNQPQHF
clone_size: -; v_call: TRBV5-4; j_call: TRBJ1-3; cdr3_aa: CASSFYGSGNTIYF
clone_size: -; v_call: TRBV9; j_call: TRBJ2-7; cdr3_aa: CASSSSGSGYEQYF
clone_size: -; v_call: TRBV7-9; j_call: TRBJ2-7; cdr3_aa: CASRGQGTGGEQYF
clone_size: -; v_call: TRBV6-5; j_call: TRBJ2-1; cdr3_aa: CASWGGGHEQFF
clone_size: -; v_call: TRBV6-1; j_call: TRBJ1-2; cdr3_aa: CAGDREPPFGYTF
clone_size: once; v_call: TRBV6-1; j_call: TRBJ2-5; cdr3_aa: CASSEAPGVGETQYF
clone_size: -; v_call: TRBV7-8; j_call: TRBJ2-7; cdr3_aa: CASSLVWLAGAAGEQYF
clone_size: -; v_call: TRBV28; j_call: TRBJ1-5; cdr3_aa: CASSLSGGGHSNQPQHF
clone_size: -; v_call: TRBV7-9; j_call: TRBJ1-1; cdr3_aa: CASSLPTGGLNTEAFF
clone_size: -; v_call: TRBV4-2; j_call: TRBJ1-2; cdr3_aa: CASSQDLPLNYGYTF
clone_size: -; v_call: TRBV28; j_call: TRBJ1-1; cdr3_aa: CASRPQGDTEAFF
clone_size: -; v_call: TRBV28; j_call: TRBJ1-5; cdr3_aa: CASRILTTATNQPQHF
clone_size: -; v_call: TRBV28; j_call: TRBJ2-7; cdr3_aa: CASSTGRDPPYEQYF
clone_size: -; v_call: TRBV11-1; j_call: TRBJ1-2; cdr3_aa: CASSFDGAYGYTF
clone_size: -; v_call: TRBV9; j_call: TRBJ2-5; cdr3_aa: CASSVGGGRETQYF
clone_size: -; v_call: TRBV7-2; j_call: TRBJ1-1; cdr3_aa: CASSSGRSTFF
clone_size: -; v_call: TRBV6-1; j_call: TRBJ2-7; cdr3_aa: CASSDELPSSYEQYF
clone_size: -; v_call: TRBV27; j_call: TRBJ1-2; cdr3_aa: CASSLRRQGAEGYTF
clone_size: -; v_call: TRBV7-2; j_call: TRBJ1-1; cdr3_aa: CASSDREMMNTEAFF
clone_size: once; v_call: TRBV30; j_call: TRBJ2-7; cdr3_aa: CAWSVIGTGSYEQYF
clone_size: -; v_call: TRBV2; j_call: TRBJ2-7; cdr3_aa: CASTGTGISYEQYF
clone_size: -; v_call: TRBV19; j_call: TRBJ2-7; cdr3_aa: CASSMLGSSYEQYF
clone_size: -; v_call: TRBV5-6; j_call: TRBJ1-5; cdr3_aa: CASSFNRGNLSPQHF
clone_size: -; v_call: TRBV19; j_call: TRBJ1-2; cdr3_aa: CASSMGQNYGYTF
clone_size: -; v_call: TRBV2; j_call: TRBJ1-5; cdr3_aa: CASSPSLGLRATQPQHF
clone_size: -; v_call: TRBV6-1; j_call: TRBJ1-2; cdr3_aa: CASSENFYGYTF
clone_size: -; v_call: TRBV28; j_call: TRBJ1-2; cdr3_aa: CASGTARHYGYTF
clone_size: -; v_call: TRBV19; j_call: TRBJ2-7; cdr3_aa: CASSSGTGSGEQYF
clone_size: -; v_call: TRBV2; j_call: TRBJ1-1; cdr3_aa: CASLGHSNTEAFF
clone_size: -; v_call: TRBV10-3; j_call: TRBJ1-2; cdr3_aa: CAISESLAIYGYTF
clone_size: -; v_call: TRBV4-1; j_call: TRBJ2-5; cdr3_aa: CASSQGPPGGFQETQYF
clone_size: -; v_call: TRBV28; j_call: TRBJ2-5; cdr3_aa: CASSLRVPRRGRETQYF
clone_size: -; v_call: TRBV5-8; j_call: TRBJ1-1; cdr3_aa: CASNRGPNTEAFF
clone_size: -; v_call: TRBV30; j_call: TRBJ1-4; cdr3_aa: CAWSGQGAGEKLFF
clone_size: few; v_call: TRBV7-9; j_call: TRBJ2-7; cdr3_aa: CASSLGFAAYEQYF
clone_size: -; v_call: TRBV28; j_call: TRBJ1-3; cdr3_aa: CASSSYRELSGNTIYF
clone_size: -; v_call: TRBV2; j_call: TRBJ2-1; cdr3_aa: CASREDRAYNEQFF
clone_size: -; v_call: TRBV18; j_call: TRBJ1-1; cdr3_aa: CASSRRESTEAFF
clone_size: -; v_call: TRBV6-4; j_call: TRBJ2-2; cdr3_aa: CASSDSGEYGELFF
clone_size: -; v_call: TRBV29-1; j_call: TRBJ1-5; cdr3_aa: CSVEEGGAGQPQHF
clone_size: -; v_call: TRBV6-1; j_call: TRBJ1-1; cdr3_aa: CASSESGGSNTEAFF
clone_size: -; v_call: TRBV29-1; j_call: TRBJ2-7; cdr3_aa: CSASGTESSYEQYF
clone_size: -; v_call: TRBV9; j_call: TRBJ1-2; cdr3_aa: CASSVSGYGYTF
clone_size: -; v_call: TRBV15; j_call: TRBJ2-7; cdr3_aa: CATSVDEDEQYF
clone_size: -; v_call: TRBV5-6; j_call: TRBJ2-7; cdr3_aa: CASLLATAAYEQYF
clone_size: -; v_call: TRBV27; j_call: TRBJ2-7; cdr3_aa: CASKGGTSVTNEQYF
clone_size: once; v_call: TRBV6-5; j_call: TRBJ2-7; cdr3_aa: CASSYGPWTPKYEQYF
clone_size: -; v_call: TRBV5-1; j_call: TRBJ2-1; cdr3_aa: CASSKGLAGAKEQFF
clone_size: once; v_call: TRBV18; j_call: TRBJ1-2; cdr3_aa: CASSPPRSTAHYGYTF
clone_size: -; v_call: TRBV4-3; j_call: TRBJ2-7; cdr3_aa: CASSHREGAYEQYF
clone_size: -; v_call: TRBV29-1; j_call: TRBJ2-5; cdr3_aa: CSVGAQETQYF
clone_size: -; v_call: TRBV6-5; j_call: TRBJ2-7; cdr3_aa: CASSLMGPYEQYF
clone_size: -; v_call: TRBV15; j_call: TRBJ2-5; cdr3_aa: CATSRENPRQETQYF
clone_size: -; v_call: TRBV11-3; j_call: TRBJ2-3; cdr3_aa: CASSPRLADLGTDTQYF
clone_size: -; v_call: TRBV7-2; j_call: TRBJ2-5; cdr3_aa: CASSLGGQGTQYF